The 2 T cell receptor beta chains below all came from one sample that was sequenced in a study of cytomegalovirus exposure and HLA in healthy donors (dated by TCRdb to about 2017). Libraries were made using the immunoSEQ multiplex PCR assay. Not all clones reach the TCRdb copy of this immuneACCESS table, which keeps in-frame sequences only. Checked studies attribute under half of the gap to unresolved V genes and leave the rest unexplained. This sample holds 70,000 or so clones; around 93% were observed only once. The top ten constitute under 1.3% of the sample. Sequences were obtained from PBMCs. All receptors derive from a woman under 30 in good health and CMV-seronegative.

The chain couples TRBV5-6 to TRBJ2-5; D may be TRBD2 (5 bases). Trimming took off 0 bases at V and 0 bases at J, with 15 bases between the two ends. There are 17 residues in the CDR3. Germline V CDR1 and CDR2: SGHDT, YYEEEE. The DNA of the CDR3 is TGTGCCAGCAGCTTGGACGTCTCCCCCGGGAACCAAGAGACCCAGTACTTC. Its translation: CASSLDVSPGNQETQYF.

This clone was found a few times. V gene TRBV2 combines with J gene TRBJ2-7; D is undetermined. The CDR3 covers 14 residues. Germline CDR1 and CDR2: SNHLY and FYNNEI. V was pared by 0 bases and J by 2 bases, with 8 bases between. CDR3 nucleotide sequence: TGTGCCAGCAGTGAAGCTAGCACCACCTACGAGCAGTACTTC. This sequence encodes CASSEASTTYEQYF.